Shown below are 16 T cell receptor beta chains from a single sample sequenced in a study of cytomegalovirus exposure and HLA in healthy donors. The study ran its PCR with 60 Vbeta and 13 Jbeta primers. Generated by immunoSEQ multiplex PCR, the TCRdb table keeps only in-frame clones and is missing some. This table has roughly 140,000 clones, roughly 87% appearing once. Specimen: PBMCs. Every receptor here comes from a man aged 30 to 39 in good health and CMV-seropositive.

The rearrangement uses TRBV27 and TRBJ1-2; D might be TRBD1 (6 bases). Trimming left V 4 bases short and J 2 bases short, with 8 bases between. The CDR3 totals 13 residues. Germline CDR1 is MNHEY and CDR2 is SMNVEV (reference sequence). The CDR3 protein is CASSSGENYGYTF. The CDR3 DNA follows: TGTGCCAGCAGTTCAGGGGAGAACTATGGCTACACCTTC.

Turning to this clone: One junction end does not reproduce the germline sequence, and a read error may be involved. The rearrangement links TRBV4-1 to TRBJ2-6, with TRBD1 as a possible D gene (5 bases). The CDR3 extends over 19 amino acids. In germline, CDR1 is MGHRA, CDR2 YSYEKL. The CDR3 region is CASSLPLPWAGPGANGLTF. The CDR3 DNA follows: TGCGCCAGCAGCCTACCTCTCCCTTGGGCAGGGCCTGGGGCCAACGGCCTGACTTTC.

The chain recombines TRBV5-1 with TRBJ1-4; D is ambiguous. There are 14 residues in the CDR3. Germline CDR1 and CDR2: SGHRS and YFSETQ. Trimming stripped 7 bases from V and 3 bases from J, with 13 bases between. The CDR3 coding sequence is TGCGCCAGCCGATCGGGGAACGCTAATGAAAAACTGTTTTTT. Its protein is CASRSGNANEKLFF.

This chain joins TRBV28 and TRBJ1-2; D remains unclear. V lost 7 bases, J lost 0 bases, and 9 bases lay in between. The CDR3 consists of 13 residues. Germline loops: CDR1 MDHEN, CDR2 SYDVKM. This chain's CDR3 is CASMQSSNYGYTF. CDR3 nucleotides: TGTGCCAGCATGCAGTCTTCTAACTATGGCTACACCTTC.

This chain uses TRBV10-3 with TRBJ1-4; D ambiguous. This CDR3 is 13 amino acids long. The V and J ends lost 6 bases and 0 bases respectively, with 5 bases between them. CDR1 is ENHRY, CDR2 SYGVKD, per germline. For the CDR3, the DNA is TGTGCCATCAGACGGGCAACTAATGAAAAACTGTTTTTT. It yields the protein CAIRRATNEKLFF.

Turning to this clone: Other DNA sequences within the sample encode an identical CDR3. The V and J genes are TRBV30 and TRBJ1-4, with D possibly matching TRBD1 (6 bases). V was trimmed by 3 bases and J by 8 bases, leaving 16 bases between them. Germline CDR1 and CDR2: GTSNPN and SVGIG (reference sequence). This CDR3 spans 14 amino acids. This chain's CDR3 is CAWRPAGADEKLFF. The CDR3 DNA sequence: TGTGCCTGGAGACCGGCAGGGGCCGACGAAAAACTGTTTTTT.

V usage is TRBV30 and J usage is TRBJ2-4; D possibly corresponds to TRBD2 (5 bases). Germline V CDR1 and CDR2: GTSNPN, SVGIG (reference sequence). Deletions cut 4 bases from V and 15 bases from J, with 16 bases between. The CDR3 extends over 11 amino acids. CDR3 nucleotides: TGTGCCTGGATCACGGGGAAGGTTCGGTACTTC. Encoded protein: CAWITGKVRYF.

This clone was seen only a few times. CDR3 region: CASSIGTGQTYEQYF. As DNA, the CDR3 is TGCGCCAGCAGCATAGGGACAGGGCAAACCTACGAGCAGTACTTC. This chain connects TRBV5-1 to TRBJ2-7; 9 nucleotides align to TRBD1. V lost 4 bases and J lost 2; bases outside the gene matches: 7. The CDR3 consists of 15 residues. From germline, CDR1 is SGHRS and CDR2 YFSETQ. The full variable domain, rest sourced from reference TRBV5-1 and TRBJ2-7, is KAGVTQTPRYLIKTRGQQVTLSCSPISGHRSVSWYQQTPGQGLQFLFEYFSETQRNKGNFPGRFSGRQFSNSRSEMNVSTLELGDSALYLCASSIGTGQTYEQYFGPGTRLTVT.

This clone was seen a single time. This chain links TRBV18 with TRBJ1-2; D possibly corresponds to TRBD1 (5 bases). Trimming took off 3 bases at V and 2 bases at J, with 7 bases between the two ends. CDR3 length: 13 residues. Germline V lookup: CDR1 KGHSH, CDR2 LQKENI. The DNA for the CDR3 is TGTGCCAGCTCACCGGACACCAACTATGGCTACACCTTC. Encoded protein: CASSPDTNYGYTF. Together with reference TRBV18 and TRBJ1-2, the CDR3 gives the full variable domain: NAGVMQNPRHLVRRRGQEARLRCSPMKGHSHVYWYRQLPEEGLKFMVYLQKENIIDESGMPKERFSAEFPKEGPSILRIQQVVRGDSAAYFCASSPDTNYGYTFGSGTRLTVV.

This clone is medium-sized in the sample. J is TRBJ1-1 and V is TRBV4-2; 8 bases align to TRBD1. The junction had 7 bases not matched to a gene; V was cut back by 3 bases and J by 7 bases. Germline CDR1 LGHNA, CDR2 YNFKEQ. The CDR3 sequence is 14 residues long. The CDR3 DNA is TGTGCCAGCAGCCAGGGACAGGAGGGGTTTGAAGCTTTCTTT. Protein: CASSQGQEGFEAFF.

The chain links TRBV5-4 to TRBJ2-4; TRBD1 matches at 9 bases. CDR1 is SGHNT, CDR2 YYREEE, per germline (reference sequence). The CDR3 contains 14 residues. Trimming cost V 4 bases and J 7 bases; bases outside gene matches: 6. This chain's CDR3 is CASSRRDRANIQYF. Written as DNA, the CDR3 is TGTGCCAGCAGCCGAAGGGACAGGGCTAACATTCAGTACTTC.

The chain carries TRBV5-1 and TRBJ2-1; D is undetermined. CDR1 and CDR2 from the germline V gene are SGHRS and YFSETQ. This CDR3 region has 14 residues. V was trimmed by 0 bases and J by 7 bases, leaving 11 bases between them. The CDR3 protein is CASSLGPERNEQFF. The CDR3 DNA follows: TGCGCCAGCAGCTTGGGCCCAGAGAGGAATGAGCAGTTCTTC.

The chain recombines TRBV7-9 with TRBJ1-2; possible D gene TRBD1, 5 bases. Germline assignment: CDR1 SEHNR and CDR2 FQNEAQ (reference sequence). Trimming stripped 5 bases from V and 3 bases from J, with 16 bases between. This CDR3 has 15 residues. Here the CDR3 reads CASSRGWGADYGYTF. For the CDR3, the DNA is TGTGCCAGCAGCCGGGGGTGGGGCGCGGACTATGGCTACACCTTC.

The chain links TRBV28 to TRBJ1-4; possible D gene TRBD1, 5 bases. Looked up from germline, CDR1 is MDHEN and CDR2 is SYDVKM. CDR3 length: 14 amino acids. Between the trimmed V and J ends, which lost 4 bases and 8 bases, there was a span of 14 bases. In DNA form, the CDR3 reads TGTGCCAGCAGTTCGGGCGGGGCGCGGGAAAAACTGTTTTTT. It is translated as CASSSGGAREKLFF. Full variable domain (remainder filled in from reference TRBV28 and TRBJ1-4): DVKVTQSSRYLVKRTGEKVFLECVQDMDHENMFWYRQDPGLGLRLIYFSYDVKMKEKGDIPEGYSVSREKKERFSLILESASTNQTSMYLCASSSGGAREKLFFGSGTQLSVL.

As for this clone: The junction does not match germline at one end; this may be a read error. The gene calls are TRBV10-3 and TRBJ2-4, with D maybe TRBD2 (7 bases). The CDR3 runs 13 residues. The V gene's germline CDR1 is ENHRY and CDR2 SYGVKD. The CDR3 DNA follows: TGTGCCATCAGTGATGGGGGGGCGAACAGTCAGTACTTC. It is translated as CAISDGGANSQYF.

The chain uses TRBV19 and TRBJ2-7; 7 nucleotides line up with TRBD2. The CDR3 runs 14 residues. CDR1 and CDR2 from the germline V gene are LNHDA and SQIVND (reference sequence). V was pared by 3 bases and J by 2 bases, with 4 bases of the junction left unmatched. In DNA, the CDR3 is TGTGCCAGTAGTATTTCGGGGGGACCCTACGAGCAGTACTTC. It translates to CASSISGGPYEQYF.